This passage covers 12 T cell receptor beta chains from one sample sequenced in a study of beta chain features in type 1 diabetes. What was sequenced were expressed TCRB transcripts, since all of the isolated RNA had been reverse transcribed. The assay was immunoSEQ multiplex PCR, and TCRdb's table has in-frame clones only and misses some. The sample shows more than 30,000 clones, 64% of them seen only once. The sequenced material came from Tregs from blood. The receptors originated from a woman in her 30s in good health.

This clone came up a few times. The chain has TRBV6-5 and TRBJ1-6; 8 positions match TRBD1. CDR3 length equals 12 residues. CDR1 MNHEY and CDR2 SVGAGI come from the germline V gene. Trimming cost V 5 bases and J 14 bases; bases outside gene matches: 5. CDR3 in amino acids: CASSPDRDTLHF. CDR3 coding DNA: TGTGCCAGCAGTCCGGACAGGGACACCCTCCACTTT.

This clone appeared a single time. J is TRBJ2-5 and V is TRBV6-5, with D tentatively TRBD1 (6 bases). Germline CDR1 and CDR2: MNHEY and SVGAGI. Trimming removed 5 bases at V and 4 bases at J, with 17 bases between. This CDR3 is built from 15 residues. The CDR3 sequence: CASSRSYRVGETQYF. The DNA of the CDR3 is TGTGCCAGCAGTCGGTCCTACAGGGTCGGAGAGACCCAGTACTTC.

In the case of this clone: At one end the junction does not follow the germline gene, possibly because of a read error. The chain combines TRBV7-2 with TRBJ2-5, with 7 bases lining up with TRBD2. This CDR3 contains 13 residues. Germline values: CDR1 SGHTA, CDR2 FQGNSA. CDR3 loop: CASSSTSQATQYF. The CDR3 DNA is TGTGCCAGCAGCTCGACTAGCCAAGCGACCCAGTACTTC.

The chain is built from TRBV18 and TRBJ2-2; D not resolved. Between the trimmed V and J ends, which lost 0 bases and 5 bases, there was a span of 4 bases. In germline, CDR1 is KGHSH, CDR2 LQKENI. The CDR3 contains 13 residues. CDR3 loop: CASSPPSTGELFF. CDR3 sequence (DNA): TGTGCCAGCTCACCACCGAGTACCGGGGAGCTGTTTTTT.

The gene calls are TRBV30 and TRBJ2-7, with 11 bases matching TRBD1. The CDR3 length is 15 residues. CDR1 is GTSNPN, CDR2 SVGIG, per germline (reference sequence). Unmatched junction bases numbered 5, after V lost 2 bases and J lost 2 bases. DNA for the CDR3: TGTGCCTGGAGTTATGGGACAGGGGGGACCTACGAGCAGTACTTC. Protein sequence: CAWSYGTGGTYEQYF.

The rearrangement uses TRBV6-5 and TRBJ1-2, with D possibly being TRBD1 (6 bases). The V end was cut by 5 bases, the J end by 6 bases, with 16 bases between. Looked up from germline, CDR1 is MNHEY and CDR2 is SVGAGI. There are 14 residues in the CDR3. CDR3 bases: TGTGCCAGCAGTCAATACGACAGGTTTAATGGCTACACCTTC. Its translation is CASSQYDRFNGYTF.

The CDR3 reads CSARDRTRDTQYF. In DNA, the CDR3 is TGCAGCGCCCGGGACAGGACTCGCGATACGCAGTATTTT. The V gene is TRBV29-1, the J gene TRBJ2-3, with 8 bases aligning to TRBD1. Germline V gene lookup returns CDR1 SQVTM and CDR2 ANQGSEA. The CDR3 runs to 13 residues. V lost 7 bases, J lost 6 bases, and 9 bases stayed unmatched.

This clone has more than one count but fewer than ten. The J gene is TRBJ2-4, the V gene TRBV10-3; 8 bases align to TRBD2. The CDR3 runs 20 residues. V shed 0 bases, J shed 0 bases, and the junction held 13 bases outside the gene matches. CDR1 ENHRY and CDR2 SYGVKD come from the germline V gene. The CDR3 sequence is CAISESWAGGPTLAKNIQYF. Written as DNA, the CDR3 is TGTGCCATCAGTGAGTCGTGGGCGGGAGGCCCAACTCTAGCCAAAAACATTCAGTACTTC.

J is TRBJ1-3 and V is TRBV28; tentative D call: TRBD1 (6 bases). CDR3 size: 15 residues. Trimming left V 5 bases short and J 0 bases short, with 11 bases between. Germline CDR1 reads MDHEN; CDR2 reads SYDVKM. The CDR3 DNA sequence: TGTGCCAGCAGTCCGACAGGCTCCTCTGGAAACACCATATATTTT. It encodes CASSPTGSSGNTIYF.

This clone was picked up a small number of times. V and J are TRBV7-9 and TRBJ2-7; D might be TRBD2 (6 bases). The V end lost 7 bases, the J end lost 7 bases, and 17 bases lay between the germline ends. The length of the CDR3 is 13 residues. Per the germline V gene, CDR1 is SEHNR and CDR2 is FQNEAQ (reference sequence). The CDR3 sequence: CASNTNRGGEQYF. CDR3 nucleotides: TGTGCCAGCAACACGAACCGAGGAGGGGAGCAGTACTTC.

The rearrangement uses TRBV30 and TRBJ2-5; D might be TRBD1 (6 bases). Per germline, CDR1 GTSNPN and CDR2 SVGIG (reference sequence). The CDR3 loop spans 14 amino acids. Trimming stripped 6 bases from V and 4 bases from J, with 18 bases between. DNA for the CDR3: TGTGCCTGCGACAGGCATATCAAAGGAGAGACCCAGTACTTC. Translating it yields CACDRHIKGETQYF.

This sequence joins TRBV29-1 and TRBJ1-1, with TRBD1 matching 7 bases. CDR3 length equals 13 residues. The germline V gene has CDR1 SQVTM and CDR2 ANQGSEA. Unmatched junction bases numbered 8, after V lost 6 bases and J lost 4 bases. The CDR3 is CSVTRGIGTEAFF. The CDR3 nucleotides are TGCAGCGTAACCAGGGGGATTGGCACTGAAGCTTTCTTT.